This TCR beta chain was recovered during a study of CD8 T cells in ankylosing spondylitis. TCRdb ran MiXCR on the 5' RACE reads and lists one entry per CDR3 protein. The repertoire holds some 250,000 distinct CDR3 sequences, with roughly a quarter as singletons. The V gene's germline CDR1 is MNHNS and CDR2 SASEGT. With 7 bases clipped from V and 6 bases from J, the junction kept 14 bases outside the gene matches. CDR3 length equals 15 residues. This TCR was sampled from a male donor with ankylosing spondylitis or in good health (not recorded which). The V call is TRBV6-1, the J call TRBJ1-1; 7 positions match TRBD1. The sequenced material came from blood, either unsorted or a sorted T cell fraction (not recorded which). The chain's CDR3 is CASNAFLGGSSEAFF. CDR3 bases: TGTGCCAGCAACGCCTTTCTAGGGGGCTCCTCTGAAGCTTTCTTT.